This entry features one T cell receptor beta chain sequence. Its antigen is undetermined. Libraries were prepared by immunoSEQ multiplex PCR; TCRdb keeps only in-frame clonotypes and omits some of them. The sample lists more than 25,000 clones; 81% were seen once. The data belong to a study of STAT5B mutations in CD4+ large granular lymphocyte leukemia. Study-wide results and caveats: The CD4+ versus CD8+ T-LGLL clonality difference may reflect limited sample size. Patient CD4-sorted repertoires looked more clonal than healthy CD4+ repertoires, even without putative leukemic clones.

This sequence originates from a human donor in good health. Source material: CD4+ T cells from blood buffy coats.

The CDR3 here is CARARDGAGKLLNNTGELFF. In nucleotides, the CDR3 is TGCGCCAGGGCCAGGGACGGGGCGGGGAAGCTCCTCAACAACACCGGGGAGCTGTTTTTT. The genes are TRBV5-1 and TRBJ2-2; D may be TRBD2 (6 bases). Germline lookup yields CDR1 SGHRS and CDR2 YFSETQ. The CDR3 runs to 20 residues. Trimming pared 8 bases from V and 2 bases from J, leaving 31 bases between.